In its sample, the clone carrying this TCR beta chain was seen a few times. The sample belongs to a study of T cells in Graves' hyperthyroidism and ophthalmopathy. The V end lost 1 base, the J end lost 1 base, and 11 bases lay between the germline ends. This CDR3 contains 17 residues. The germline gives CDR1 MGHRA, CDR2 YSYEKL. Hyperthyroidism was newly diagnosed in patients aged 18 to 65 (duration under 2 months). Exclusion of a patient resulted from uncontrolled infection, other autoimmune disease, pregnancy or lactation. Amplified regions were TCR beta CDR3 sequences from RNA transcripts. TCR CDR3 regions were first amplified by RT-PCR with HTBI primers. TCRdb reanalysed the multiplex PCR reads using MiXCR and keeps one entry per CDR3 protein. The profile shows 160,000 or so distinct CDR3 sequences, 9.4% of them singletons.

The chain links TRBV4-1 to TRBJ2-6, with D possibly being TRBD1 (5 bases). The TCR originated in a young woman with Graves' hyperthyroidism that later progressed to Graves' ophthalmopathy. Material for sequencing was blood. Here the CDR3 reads CASSQGSQGSGANVLTF. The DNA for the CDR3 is TGCGCCAGCAGCCAAGGATCGCAGGGTTCTGGGGCCAACGTCCTGACTTTC.